This note documents a single TCR beta chain sequence. This may be a read error: a much more frequent sequence differs by one nucleotide. The final CDR3 position lacks the conserved phenylalanine or tryptophan, pointing to a likely read error. Co-extraction of both nucleic acids (RNA and DNA) used about 17-33 mg of unsorted bulk tissue. These data come from a study of tumor-infiltrating lymphocytes in primary liver carcinoma. Total RNA (roughly 530 ng) served as template for TCR beta cDNA synthesis primed by a constant-region primer. A slightly modified ARM-PCR protocol with three nested multiplex PCR rounds produced these TCR beta libraries. Researchers ran the first two PCR rounds for about 11 cycles each with TRBV1-TRBV30 forward primers and a C-beta reverse primer. TCRdb ran MiXCR on the multiplex PCR reads and lists one entry per CDR3 protein. The sample includes 100,000 to 150,000 distinct CDR3 sequences, 64% of them seen just once.

CDR1 GTSNPN and CDR2 SVGIG come from the germline V gene (reference sequence). The CDR3 loop spans 12 amino acids. V was pared by 7 bases and J by 3 bases, with 12 bases between. This TCR was sampled from a woman aged 55-69 years with primary liver carcinoma and hepatitis B virus infection. The sample taken for sequencing was liver tumor tissue from sampling region 3. Indicated subset: tumor region T3, left-lateral pole. The J gene is TRBJ1-2, the V gene TRBV30; D is uncertain. The CDR3 loop is CASETEYYGYTS. DNA for the CDR3: TGTGCCTCTGAGACGGAGTACTATGGCTACACCTCC.